Listed below are T cell receptor beta chains from one sample, sequenced in a study of blood T cell repertoires in COVID-19. The repertoire was sequenced with immunoSEQ multiplex PCR; TCRdb's copy has only in-frame clones and lacks some. Seen here are around 110,000 clones, around 80% observed once, and the top ten hold 0.83%. The sample consisted of peripheral blood. The receptors come from a woman between 70 and 85 years old with acute or convalescent COVID-19. The CDR3 runs from the conserved cysteine through the conserved F or W. The D gene is left open where the match is weak. The size entry is marked missing in some rows and otherwise reads once, few, many or a size class.

abundance	v_gene	j_gene	d_gene	CDR3nt	CDR3aa
.	TRBV28	TRBJ1-5	.	TGTGCCAGCAGTTTAACGGGTAGCAATCAGCCCCAGCATTTT	CASSLTGSNQPQHF
.	TRBV6-1	TRBJ2-4	.	TGTGCCAGCAGTGAACGAGGTTTTGGGAACATTCAGTACTTC	CASSERGFGNIQYF
few	TRBV9	TRBJ1-5	TRBD1	TGTGCCAGCAGCGGACAGGGCGTTTCAGGTCAGCCCCAGCATTTT	CASSGQGVSGQPQHF
.	TRBV6-1	TRBJ1-3	TRBD1	TGTGCCAGCAGTGAAGCCCTCCTGACAGGGAGCTCTGGAAACACCATATATTTT	CASSEALLTGSSGNTIYF
.	TRBV19	TRBJ1-4	TRBD1	TGTGCCAGTACCAACGGACAGGGCAATGAAAAACTGTTTTTT	CASTNGQGNEKLFF
.	TRBV6-5	TRBJ2-2	.	TGTGCCAGCAGTTACTCCTGGACAGAGACCGGGGAGCTGTTTTTT	CASSYSWTETGELFF
.	TRBV6-5	TRBJ2-7	TRBD1	TGTGCCAGCAGTTACTCGTCTGACAGGGGCTACGAGCAGTACTTC	CASSYSSDRGYEQYF
.	TRBV18	TRBJ1-5	TRBD1	TGTGCCAGCTCACTTTTAGGACCGGGACAGGGGGTTAACAATCAGCCCCAGCATTTT	CASSLLGPGQGVNNQPQHF
.	TRBV3-1/TRBV3-2	TRBJ2-1	TRBD2	TGTGCCAGCAGCCAAGAAAGCGGAGCGGGGGGTTACAATGAGCAGTTCTTC	CASSQESGAGGYNEQFF
few	TRBV27	TRBJ1-2	TRBD1	TGTGCCAGCAGTCCCGACAGGGGGGGACCAGGAGGGTATGGCTACACCTTC	CASSPDRGGPGGYGYTF
.	TRBV19	TRBJ1-6	.	TGTGCCAGTAGTATTAATGTCCAGGGGAGTTCACCCCTCCACTTT	CASSINVQGSSPLHF
.	TRBV18	TRBJ1-1	TRBD1	TGTGCCAGCTCACTAAAGACAGGGGACACTGAAGCTTTCTTT	CASSLKTGDTEAFF
once	TRBV5-4	TRBJ1-6	TRBD1	TGTGCCAGCAGCTTGCCTTCCAGACAGGGGTATTCACCCCTCCACTTT	CASSLPSRQGYSPLHF
.	TRBV18	TRBJ1-2	TRBD1	TGTGCCAGCTCACCAGGGACAGACTATGGCTACACCTTC	CASSPGTDYGYTF
once	TRBV5-1	TRBJ1-4	TRBD1	TGCGCCAGCAGCTTGCGGGACAGGGGCGCAACTAATGAAAAACTGTTTTTT	CASSLRDRGATNEKLFF
.	TRBV7-2	TRBJ2-5	.	TGTGCCAGCAGCTTAGCGGGGCCACGGGAGACCCAGTACTTC	CASSLAGPRETQYF
few	TRBV7-6	TRBJ2-3	.	TGTGCCAGCAGTAAACTCTATGGTTCGAGCACAGATACGCAGTATTTT	CASSKLYGSSTDTQYF
.	TRBV2	TRBJ2-5	TRBD1	TGTGCCAGCAGTGAAGACAGGGGGCGCGGAGAGACCCAGTACTTC	CASSEDRGRGETQYF
.	TRBV28	TRBJ2-2	.	TGTGCCAGCAGTTTATTGAGGACCGGGGAGCTGTTTTTT	CASSLLRTGELFF
.	TRBV5-6	TRBJ2-3	.	TGTGCCAGCAGCTTGGGGGCGACACACACAGATACGCAGTATTTT	CASSLGATHTDTQYF
.	TRBV27	TRBJ1-5	TRBD1	TGTGCCAGCACCTCGGGACAGGGGAATCAGCCCCAGCATTTT	CASTSGQGNQPQHF
.	TRBV7-2	TRBJ1-5	.	TGTGCCAGCAGCTTAGCGCGGGGTCAGCCCCAGCATTTT	CASSLARGQPQHF
once	TRBV11-2	TRBJ2-7	.	TGTGCCAGCAGCTTTTCCGGGAGCTCCTACGAGCAGTACTTC	CASSFSGSSYEQYF
.	TRBV9	TRBJ1-6	.	TGTGCCAGCAGCCTCGAGGGAAATTCACCCCTCCACTTT	CASSLEGNSPLHF
.	TRBV19	TRBJ1-5	TRBD1	TGTGCCAGTAGTATGGGACAGGGCAGAAATCAGCCCCAGCATTTT	CASSMGQGRNQPQHF
.	TRBV11-2	TRBJ2-2	TRBD1	TGTGCCAGCAGCTTAGGGGCAGGGGGCTCAGGGGAGCTGTTTTTT	CASSLGAGGSGELFF
.	TRBV19	TRBJ2-6	.	TGTGCCAGTAGTAGGAGCCTGGACACCATCTCTGGGGCCAACGTCCTGACTTTC	CASSRSLDTISGANVLTF
.	TRBV7-3	TRBJ2-3	TRBD2	TGTGCCAGCAGCCCAGCGGGGAACACGCAGTATTTT	CASSPAGNTQYF
.	TRBV7-9	TRBJ1-1	.	TGTGCCAGCAGCTTAGGGGCAGGGACTTACACTGAAGCTTTCTTT	CASSLGAGTYTEAFF
.	TRBV15	TRBJ1-2	TRBD1	TGTGCCACCAGCAGAGATTATCAGGGGGGAGGCTACACCTTC	CATSRDYQGGGYTF
.	TRBV3-1/TRBV3-2	TRBJ1-2	.	TGTGCCAGCAGCCCTCGTCGAGAAGCCTATGGCTACACCTTC	CASSPRREAYGYTF
.	TRBV5-1	TRBJ2-5	.	TGCGCCAGCAGCCCTGGACCCGGAGGGGAGACCCAGTACTTC	CASSPGPGGETQYF
once	TRBV5-1	TRBJ1-6	.	TGCGCCAGCAGCCAAGGGACGGGAGAATTCAGACCCCTCCACTTT	CASSQGTGEFRPLHF
.	TRBV5-6	TRBJ2-5	.	TGTGCCAGCAGCATCTCCGGGACACTCCAAGAGACCCAGTACTTC	CASSISGTLQETQYF
once	TRBV7-2	TRBJ2-2	TRBD2	TGTGCCAGACTAGCGGGAACGAACACCGGGGAGCTGTTTTTT	CARLAGTNTGELFF
few	TRBV11-2	TRBJ2-1	TRBD1	TGTGCCAGCAGCTCCCCCCGGGGGAAAACAGGGGGCGACTACAATGAGCAGTTCTTC	CASSSPRGKTGGDYNEQFF
.	TRBV7-8	TRBJ1-1	.	TGTGCCAGCAGCCGGACGAGGAGGACTGAAGCTTTCTTT	CASSRTRRTEAFF
.	TRBV5-4	TRBJ2-7	TRBD1	TGTGCCAGCAGCCCTTCCGGGACAGGGGGCGGGTCCTACGAGCAGTACTTC	CASSPSGTGGGSYEQYF
.	TRBV5-1	TRBJ1-2	TRBD1	TGCGCCAGCAGCTCGGACAGGGACTATGGCTACACCTTC	CASSSDRDYGYTF
.	TRBV6-5	TRBJ2-1	.	TGTGCCAGCAGTTACGGTCAGGGAAGGTCCTACAATGAGCAGTTCTTC	CASSYGQGRSYNEQFF
.	TRBV6-5	TRBJ1-3	.	TGTGCCAGCAGTAGGGGGACACTCTCTGGAAACACCATATATTTT	CASSRGTLSGNTIYF
.	TRBV21-1	TRBJ1-3	.	TGTGCCAGACACAGGGGGCTTGGAAACACCATATATTTT	CARHRGLGNTIYF
.	TRBV19	TRBJ1-2	TRBD1	TGTGCCAGTAGTATTCGGACAGGCCTCCTGAATGGCTACACCTTC	CASSIRTGLLNGYTF
.	TRBV6-5	TRBJ2-7	.	TGTGCCAGCAGTTTACAGGGTACCCTGAGCTCCTACGAGCAGTACTTC	CASSLQGTLSSYEQYF
.	TRBV11-3	TRBJ2-3	.	TGTGCCAGCAGCTTCGTAAATCGGGACTTGCTGCGAGATACGCAGTATTTT	CASSFVNRDLLRDTQYF
few	TRBV7-8	TRBJ2-7	TRBD1	TGTGCCAGCAGCTTAGGGACAGGGGCATCCTACGAGCAGTACTTC	CASSLGTGASYEQYF
.	TRBV5-1	TRBJ2-2	.	TGCGCCAGCAGCAGAGACAATTCGGAGGAGCTGTTTTTT	CASSRDNSEELFF
.	TRBV7-2	TRBJ2-5	TRBD1	TGTGCCAGCAGCTTAGGGCCCCCGGGACAGGGAGGAGAGACCCAGTACTTC	CASSLGPPGQGGETQYF
.	TRBV19	TRBJ1-1	.	TGTGCCAGTAACCCTACAGGGCCGGGCACTGAAGCTTTCTTT	CASNPTGPGTEAFF
.	TRBV19	TRBJ2-1	.	TGTGCCAGTAGTATTAGAGCGGTAGATGAGCAGTTCTTC	CASSIRAVDEQFF
once	TRBV3-1/TRBV3-2	TRBJ1-2	TRBD1	TGTGCCAGCAGTAATCGACAGGGGAATGGCTACACCTTC	CASSNRQGNGYTF
.	TRBV19	TRBJ1-6	.	TGTGCCAGTAGTATATCCCGCGTAGGGGATTCACCCCTCCACTTT	CASSISRVGDSPLHF
.	TRBV5-1	TRBJ2-6	.	TGCGCCAGCAGCTTGGTCGGCACTAGCTCTGGGGCCAACGTCCTGACTTTC	CASSLVGTSSGANVLTF
.	TRBV6-5	TRBJ1-2	.	TGTGCCAGCAAACTAAACGTAGGGGACAATGGCTACACCTTC	CASKLNVGDNGYTF
.	TRBV5-5	TRBJ2-1	.	TGTGCCAGCAGCTTCACTTCGGACGGGAACAATGAGCAGTTCTTC	CASSFTSDGNNEQFF
.	TRBV3-1/TRBV3-2	TRBJ2-5	.	TGTGCCAGCAGTTTTTCCTCGGAGACCCAGTACTTC	CASSFSSETQYF
.	TRBV7-8	TRBJ2-3	.	TGTGCCAGCAGCCGAGGTGGACAAAGCACAGATACGCAGTATTTT	CASSRGGQSTDTQYF
.	TRBV27	TRBJ2-1	.	TGTGCCAGCAGTTTGGGGCTCTGGAATGAGCAGTTCTTC	CASSLGLWNEQFF
.	TRBV28	TRBJ1-1	.	TGTGCCAGCAGTTTGTCCAGGAACACTGAAGCTTTCTTT	CASSLSRNTEAFF